The 23 T cell receptor beta chains reported below all come from one sample, sequenced in a study of neurological immune-mediated disorders. From the 5' RACE reads, TCRdb called clonotypes with MiXCR, one entry per CDR3 protein. The repertoire has some 70,000 distinct CDR3 sequences, 3.4% of them found once; the top ten carry about 4%. Source material: PBMCs. These receptors originate from a man aged 40-55 years with multiple sclerosis.

This clonotype was counted at least ten times. This rearrangement joins TRBV9 to TRBJ2-7, with TRBD2 as a possible D gene (6 bases). Germline-derived CDR1 and CDR2 are SGDLS and YYNGEE. CDR3 length: 16 residues. Trimming took 2 bases from V and 3 from J, leaving 18 bases between them. Written as DNA, the CDR3 is TGTGCCAGCAGCGTCTCCGGGGGTGGGGAAAACTACGAGCAGTACTTC. Translated: CASSVSGGGENYEQYF.

The chain is built from TRBV11-2 and TRBJ2-7; 9 bases are a match to TRBD1. Trimming cost V 1 base and J 4 bases; bases outside gene matches: 5. Germline lookup yields CDR1 SGHAT and CDR2 FQNNGV. The CDR3 totals 15 residues. The CDR3 DNA reads as TGTGCCAGCAGCTTAGGTGGGACAGGGATATACGAGCAGTACTTC. Translated: CASSLGGTGIYEQYF.

The sample holds many counts of this clonotype. The chain is built from TRBV7-6 and TRBJ2-5; D uncertain. Germline CDR1 reads SGHVS; CDR2 reads FNYEAQ. The CDR3 has 13 residues. Trimming shortened V by 5 bases and J by 5 bases, and 12 bases separated the two germline ends. CDR3 in amino acids: CASSPLTAETQYF. For the CDR3, the DNA is TGTGCCAGCAGCCCCCTTACCGCCGAGACCCAGTACTTC. Full variable domain (rest looked up from reference TRBV7-6 and TRBJ2-5): GAGVSQSPRYKVTKRGQDVALRCDPISGHVSLYWYRQALGQGPEFLTYFNYEAQQDKSGLPNDRFSAERPEGSISTLTIQRTEQRDSAMYRCASSPLTAETQYFGPGTRLLVL.

This clonotype was counted at least ten times. The chain couples TRBV20-1 to TRBJ1-1; 8 bases align to TRBD1. The germline CDR1 and CDR2 sequences are DFQATT and SNEGSKA (reference sequence). The CDR3 is made up of 15 amino acids. The ends lost 3 bases at V and 7 bases at J; junction bases unmatched: 13. The CDR3 loop reads CSASPGGQGASEAFF. The DNA for the CDR3 is TGCAGTGCTAGTCCCGGCGGGCAGGGGGCCAGTGAAGCTTTCTTT.

Many counts were recorded for this clonotype. The chain couples TRBV5-1 to TRBJ1-1, with 8 positions matching TRBD1. The CDR3 totals 15 residues. The germline gives CDR1 SGHRS, CDR2 YFSETQ. The J segment lost 10 bases and the V segment lost 3 bases, leaving 14 bases of the junction unmatched. The CDR3 protein is CASSSGRQGLSGAFF. As DNA, the CDR3 is TGCGCCAGCAGCTCAGGCCGACAGGGGCTCTCGGGAGCTTTCTTT.

This clonotype was observed at least ten times. The CDR3 nucleotides read TGCGCCAGCAGCTCGACAGTAGATGCAACTAATGAAAAACTGTTTTTT. Its protein product is CASSSTVDATNEKLFF. This sequence joins TRBV5-1 and TRBJ1-4, with a tentative D call TRBD1 (5 bases). The CDR3 contains 16 residues. The V end lost 3 bases, the J end lost 0 bases, and 12 bases lay between the germline ends. CDR1 and CDR2 (germline): SGHRS, YFSETQ. Full variable domain (remainder filled in from reference TRBV5-1 and TRBJ1-4): KAGVTQTPRYLIKTRGQQVTLSCSPISGHRSVSWYQQTPGQGLQFLFEYFSETQRNKGNFPGRFSGRQFSNSRSEMNVSTLELGDSALYLCASSSTVDATNEKLFFGSGTQLSVL.

This clonotype appeared many times. The rearrangement links TRBV11-2 to TRBJ1-2, with 7 bases identical to TRBD1. V lost 5 bases to trimming and J lost 7 bases; unmatched junction nucleotides: 4. This CDR3 comprises 12 residues. From germline, CDR1 is SGHAT and CDR2 FQNNGV. The CDR3 bases are TGTGCCAGCAGCCAGACAGGGATTGGCTACACCTTC. This codes for CASSQTGIGYTF.

Many counts were recorded for this clonotype. The chain is built from TRBV20-1 and TRBJ1-4; TRBD1 matches at 8 bases. Germline V gene lookup returns CDR1 DFQATT and CDR2 SNEGSKA (reference sequence). With V trimmed by 5 bases and J by 0 bases, 5 bases remained unmatched. The CDR3 length is 15 residues. CDR3 nucleotides: TGCAGTGCTGTCGGACAGGGAGCAACTAATGAAAAACTGTTTTTT. Its protein is CSAVGQGATNEKLFF.

The table lists this clonotype with many counts. This chain uses TRBV9 with TRBJ1-1, with D uncertain. There are 11 residues in the CDR3. The ends were cut back, 0 bases at V and 8 bases at J, with 5 bases in the middle. Germline-derived CDR1 and CDR2 are SGDLS and YYNGEE. The CDR3 nucleotides are TGTGCCAGCAGCGTAGTGACAGAAGCTTTCTTT. This sequence encodes CASSVVTEAFF.

This clonotype was counted ten times or more. The gene calls are TRBV20-1 and TRBJ1-5; a possible D gene is TRBD1 (6 bases). The CDR3 extends over 15 amino acids. In germline, CDR1 is DFQATT, CDR2 SNEGSKA (reference sequence). Trimming took 3 bases from V and 3 from J, leaving 15 bases between them. This CDR3 reads CSASSGTTPNQPQHF. In DNA, the CDR3 is TGCAGTGCTAGCTCCGGGACAACTCCCAATCAGCCCCAGCATTTT.

This clonotype was seen repeatedly, ten times or more. V and J are TRBV9 and TRBJ2-1; D is perhaps TRBD2 (6 bases). This CDR3 spans 15 amino acids. Germline assignment: CDR1 SGDLS and CDR2 YYNGEE. Trimming stripped 0 bases from V and 4 bases from J, with 11 bases between. The CDR3: CASSVAGDGYNEQFF. Written as DNA, the CDR3 is TGTGCCAGCAGCGTAGCGGGAGACGGTTACAATGAGCAGTTCTTC.

This clonotype has ten or more counts. The rearrangement links TRBV20-1 to TRBJ2-7; 11 bases line up with TRBD1. Trimming removed 5 bases from V and 5 bases from J; junction bases left unmatched: 2. This CDR3 has 12 residues. The germline gives CDR1 DFQATT, CDR2 SNEGSKA (reference sequence). CDR3 region: CSAWTGGNEQYF. In nucleotides, the CDR3 is TGCAGTGCTTGGACAGGGGGCAACGAGCAGTACTTC.

This clonotype was picked up many times. The chain employs TRBV16 and TRBJ2-3; D is uncertain. CDR3 size: 14 residues. The V gene lost 0 bases and the J gene lost 2 bases, with 6 bases spanning the gap. Germline CDR1 reads KGHSY; CDR2 reads FQNENV. This CDR3 is CASSQSSLTDTQYF. The CDR3 DNA is TGTGCCAGCAGCCAATCGTCCCTCACAGATACGCAGTATTTT.

Ten or more counts support this clonotype. J is TRBJ2-1 and V is TRBV10-2; maybe TRBD2 (7 bases). CDR1 and CDR2 (germline): WSHSY, SAAADI. The CDR3 spans 20 residues. With 0 bases removed from V and 8 bases from J, the gap between germline ends came to 29 bases. The CDR3 sequence is CASSESTLGRGPHLLDEQFF. CDR3 nucleotide sequence: TGCGCCAGCAGTGAGTCGACTCTTGGGCGGGGGCCCCACCTCCTCGATGAGCAGTTCTTC.

With respect to this clonotype: A much bigger clone sits one base away, suggesting this may be a read error. The chain uses TRBV20-1 and TRBJ2-2; TRBD1 agrees at 7 bases. Germline V gives CDR1 DFQATT, CDR2 SNEGSKA (reference sequence). This CDR3 is 16 amino acids long. In nucleotides, the CDR3 is TGCAGTACTAGGGCTCCCCCTCAGGGGGATGCCGGGGAGCTGTTTTTT. It translates to CSTRAPPQGDAGELFF.

This clonotype was observed at least ten times. The V gene is TRBV24-1, the J gene TRBJ1-2; a possible D gene is TRBD1 (5 bases). Germline V gives CDR1 KGHDR, CDR2 SFDVKD. V lost 10 bases, J lost 2 bases, and 13 bases lay in between. This CDR3 is built from 13 residues. The CDR3 spells CATQESGNYGYTF. CDR3 nucleotides: TGTGCCACGCAGGAATCAGGGAACTATGGCTACACCTTC.

This clonotype has ten or more counts. The chain carries TRBV20-1 and TRBJ1-5, with TRBD1 as a possible D gene (5 bases). V was pared by 3 bases and J by 5 bases, with 17 bases between. CDR1 is DFQATT, CDR2 SNEGSKA, per germline (reference sequence). This CDR3 is 15 amino acids long. The DNA for the CDR3 is TGCAGTGCTAGGGGGCCGGGAGTTGTGGATCAGCCCCAGCATTTT. Protein product: CSARGPGVVDQPQHF.

In its sample, this clonotype was seen many times. The chain combines TRBV12-5 with TRBJ1-1; the D is unclear. Germline V CDR1 and CDR2: LGHNT, FRNRAP. The CDR3 totals 12 residues. V was clipped by 4 bases and J by 0 bases, with 3 bases between them. This CDR3 reads CASGYVNTEAFF. The CDR3 DNA reads TGTGCTAGTGGTTACGTGAACACTGAAGCTTTCTTT.

This clonotype was recorded many times. The rearrangement uses TRBV7-8 and TRBJ2-7; 10 nucleotides align to TRBD1. Germline CDR1 reads SGHVS; CDR2 reads FQNEAQ. This CDR3 has 14 residues. The CDR3 here is CATVPGTGAHEQYF. The CDR3 DNA sequence: TGTGCAACTGTCCCCGGGACAGGGGCCCACGAGCAGTACTTC.

Many counts were recorded for this clonotype. The chain recombines TRBV20-1 with TRBJ2-3; 12 nucleotides align to TRBD2. Germline values: CDR1 DFQATT, CDR2 SNEGSKA (reference sequence). Germline trimming cut 3 bases from V and 0 bases from J; bases unmatched to any gene: 10. The CDR3 totals 18 residues. The CDR3 DNA sequence: TGCAGTGCTAGTAGACTAGCGGGGGCCCGAGCTAGCACAGATACGCAGTATTTT. Residues: CSASRLAGARASTDTQYF.

This clonotype was picked up many times. The V call is TRBV6-6, the J call TRBJ1-3; the match to TRBD1 covers 7 bases. Germline loops: CDR1 MNHNY, CDR2 SVGAGI (reference sequence). V was pared by 6 bases and J by 3 bases, with 11 bases of the junction left unmatched. The CDR3 runs to 16 residues. The CDR3 loop reads CASSRRQGDGGNTIYF. The DNA of the CDR3 is TGTGCCAGCAGCCGAAGACAGGGTGATGGTGGAAACACCATATATTTT.

This clonotype was recorded at least ten times. The chain has TRBV5-1 and TRBJ2-1, with 9 bases fitting TRBD2. This CDR3 spans 15 amino acids. Germline V gene data show CDR1 as SGHRS and CDR2 as YFSETQ. With V trimmed by 0 bases and J by 6 bases, 4 bases remained unmatched. This CDR3 reads CASSLVAGGSNEQFF. CDR3 bases: TGCGCCAGCAGCTTGGTGGCGGGGGGGTCCAATGAGCAGTTCTTC.

This clonotype was counted ten times or more. The DNA of the CDR3 is TGTGCCAGCAGTCCTCTCCAGGGTGGCTACACCTTC. This encodes CASSPLQGGYTF. The chain combines TRBV6-5 with TRBJ1-2; D might be TRBD1 (5 bases). Germline CDR1 MNHEY, CDR2 SVGAGI. This CDR3 is built from 12 residues. V lost 5 bases and J lost 7, with 11 bases in between.